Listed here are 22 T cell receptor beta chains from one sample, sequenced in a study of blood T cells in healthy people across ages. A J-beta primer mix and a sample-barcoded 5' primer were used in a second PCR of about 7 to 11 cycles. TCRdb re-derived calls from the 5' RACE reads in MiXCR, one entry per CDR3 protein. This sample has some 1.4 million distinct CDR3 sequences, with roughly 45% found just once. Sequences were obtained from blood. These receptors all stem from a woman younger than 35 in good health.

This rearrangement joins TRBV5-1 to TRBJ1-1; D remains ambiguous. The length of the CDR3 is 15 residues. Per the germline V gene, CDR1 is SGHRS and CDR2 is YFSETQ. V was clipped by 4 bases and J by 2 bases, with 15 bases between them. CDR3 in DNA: TGCGCCAGCAGCCTAACCGCACAGTTCAACACTGAAGCTTTCTTT. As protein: CASSLTAQFNTEAFF.

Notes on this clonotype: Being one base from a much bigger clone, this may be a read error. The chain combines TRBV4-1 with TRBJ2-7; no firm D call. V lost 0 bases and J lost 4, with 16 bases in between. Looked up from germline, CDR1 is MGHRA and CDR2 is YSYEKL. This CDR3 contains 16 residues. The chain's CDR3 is CASSQDRSFYLYEQYF. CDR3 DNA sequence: TGCGCCAGCAGCCAAGACCGTAGTTTCTATCTGTACGAGCAGTACTTC.

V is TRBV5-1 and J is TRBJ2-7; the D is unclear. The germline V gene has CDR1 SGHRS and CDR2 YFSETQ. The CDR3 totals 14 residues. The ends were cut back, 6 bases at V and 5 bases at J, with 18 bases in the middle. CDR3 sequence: CASIQGSDSHEQYF. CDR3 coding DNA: TGCGCCAGCATCCAAGGTTCAGATTCCCACGAGCAGTACTTC.

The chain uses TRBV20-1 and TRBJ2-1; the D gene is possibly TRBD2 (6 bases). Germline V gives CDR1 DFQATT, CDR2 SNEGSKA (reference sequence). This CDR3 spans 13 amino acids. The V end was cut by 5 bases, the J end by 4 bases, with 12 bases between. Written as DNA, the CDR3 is TGCAGTGCTCTCCGGGACTCTTACAATGAGCAGTTCTTC. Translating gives CSALRDSYNEQFF.

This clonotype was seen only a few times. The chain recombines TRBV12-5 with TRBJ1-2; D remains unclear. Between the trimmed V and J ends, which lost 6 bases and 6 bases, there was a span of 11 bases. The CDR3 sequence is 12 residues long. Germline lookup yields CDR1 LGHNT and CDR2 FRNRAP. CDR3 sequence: CASGTGLDGYTF. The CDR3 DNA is TGTGCTAGTGGCACGGGTCTGGATGGCTACACCTTC.

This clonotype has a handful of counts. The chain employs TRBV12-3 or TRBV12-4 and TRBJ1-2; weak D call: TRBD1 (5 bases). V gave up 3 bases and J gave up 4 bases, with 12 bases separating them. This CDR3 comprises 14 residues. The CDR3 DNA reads TGTGCCAGCAGTTTTGGGAGGGGAGGCTATGGCTACACCTTC. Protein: CASSFGRGGYGYTF.

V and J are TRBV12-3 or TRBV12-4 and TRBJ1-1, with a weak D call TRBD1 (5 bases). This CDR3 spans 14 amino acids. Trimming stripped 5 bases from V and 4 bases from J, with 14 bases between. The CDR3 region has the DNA TGTGCCAGCAGTCGGGACCTCAGGAGCACTGAAGCTTTCTTT. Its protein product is CASSRDLRSTEAFF.

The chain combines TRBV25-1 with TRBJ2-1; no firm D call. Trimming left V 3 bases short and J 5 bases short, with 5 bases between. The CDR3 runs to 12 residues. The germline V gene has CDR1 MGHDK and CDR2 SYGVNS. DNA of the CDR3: TGTGCCAGCAGTGAGCGTAACAATGAGCAGTTCTTC. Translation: CASSERNNEQFF.

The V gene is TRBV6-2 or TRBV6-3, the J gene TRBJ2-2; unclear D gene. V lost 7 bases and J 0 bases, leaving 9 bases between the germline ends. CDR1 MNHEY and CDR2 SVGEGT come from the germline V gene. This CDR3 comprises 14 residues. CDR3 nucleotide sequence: TGTGCCAGCATAACGCGGTCGAACACCGGGGAGCTGTTTTTT. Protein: CASITRSNTGELFF.

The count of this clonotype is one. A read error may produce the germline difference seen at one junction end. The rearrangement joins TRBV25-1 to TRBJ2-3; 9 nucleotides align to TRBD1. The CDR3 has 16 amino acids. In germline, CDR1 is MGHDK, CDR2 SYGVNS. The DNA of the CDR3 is TGTGCCAGCAGTGAATCAGGGACAGGGAGTCGAGATACGCTGTATTTT. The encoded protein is CASSESGTGSRDTLYF.

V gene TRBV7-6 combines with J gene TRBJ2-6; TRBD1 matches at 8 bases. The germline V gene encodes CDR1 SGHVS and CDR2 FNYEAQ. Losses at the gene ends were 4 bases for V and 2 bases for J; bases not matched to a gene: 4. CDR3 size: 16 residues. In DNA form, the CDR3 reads TGTGCCAGCAGCTCCTTACAGGGGGCTGGGGCCAACGTCCTGACTTTC. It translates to CASSSLQGAGANVLTF.

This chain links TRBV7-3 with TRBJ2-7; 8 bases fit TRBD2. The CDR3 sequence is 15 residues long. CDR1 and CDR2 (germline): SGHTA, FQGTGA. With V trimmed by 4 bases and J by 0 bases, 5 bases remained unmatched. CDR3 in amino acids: CASSWGGGPSYEQYF. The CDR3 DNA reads TGTGCCAGCAGCTGGGGCGGGGGGCCCTCCTACGAGCAGTACTTC.

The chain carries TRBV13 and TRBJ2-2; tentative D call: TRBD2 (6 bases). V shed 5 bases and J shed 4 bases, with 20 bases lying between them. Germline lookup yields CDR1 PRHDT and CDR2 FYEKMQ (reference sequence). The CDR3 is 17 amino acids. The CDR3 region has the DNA TGTGCCAGCAGCGCTAAACCCGGGACGGGGGTCACCGGGGAGCTGTTTTTT. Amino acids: CASSAKPGTGVTGELFF.

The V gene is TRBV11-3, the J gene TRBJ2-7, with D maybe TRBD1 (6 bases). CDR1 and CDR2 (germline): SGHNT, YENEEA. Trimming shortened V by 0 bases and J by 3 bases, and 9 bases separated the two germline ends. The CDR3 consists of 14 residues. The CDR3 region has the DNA TGTGCCAGCAGCTTAGAATCGGACAGCTACGAGCAGTACTTC. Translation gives CASSLESDSYEQYF.

CDR3 nucleotide sequence: TGTGCCAGCAGTTCAGGGATCGGGCACACCGGGGAGCTGTTTTTT. This gives the protein CASSSGIGHTGELFF. The chain links TRBV6-6 to TRBJ2-2; maybe TRBD1 (5 bases). The V end lost 4 bases, the J end lost 3 bases, and 12 bases lay between the germline ends. The germline gives CDR1 MNHNY, CDR2 SVGAGI (reference sequence). This CDR3 contains 15 residues.

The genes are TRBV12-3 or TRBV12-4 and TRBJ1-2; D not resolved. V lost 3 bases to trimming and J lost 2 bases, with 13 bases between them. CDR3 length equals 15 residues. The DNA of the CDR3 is TGTGCCAGCAGTTTTGAGATCGGAGCGAACTATGGCTACACCTTC. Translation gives CASSFEIGANYGYTF.

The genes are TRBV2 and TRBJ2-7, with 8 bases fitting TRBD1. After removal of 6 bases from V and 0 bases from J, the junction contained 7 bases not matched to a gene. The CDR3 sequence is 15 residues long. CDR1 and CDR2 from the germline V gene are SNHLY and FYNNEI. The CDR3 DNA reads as TGTGCCAGCAGCCGGACAGGGCCCACCTCCTACGAGCAGTACTTC. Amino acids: CASSRTGPTSYEQYF.

As DNA, the CDR3 is TGTGCCAGCTCATTACCCGGGACTAGCGGGAGGGCCGGCTACGAGCAGTACTTC. It yields the protein CASSLPGTSGRAGYEQYF. The chain employs TRBV12-3 or TRBV12-4 and TRBJ2-7, with 16 nucleotides matching TRBD2. V was pared by 8 bases and J by 3 bases, with 13 bases of the junction left unmatched. The CDR3 covers 18 residues.

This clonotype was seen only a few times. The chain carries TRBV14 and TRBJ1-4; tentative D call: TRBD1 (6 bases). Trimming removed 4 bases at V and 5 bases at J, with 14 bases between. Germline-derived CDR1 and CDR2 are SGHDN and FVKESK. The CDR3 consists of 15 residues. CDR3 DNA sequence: TGTGCCAGCAGCCGAGCCAGGGGAAGGAATGAAAAACTGTTTTTT. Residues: CASSRARGRNEKLFF.

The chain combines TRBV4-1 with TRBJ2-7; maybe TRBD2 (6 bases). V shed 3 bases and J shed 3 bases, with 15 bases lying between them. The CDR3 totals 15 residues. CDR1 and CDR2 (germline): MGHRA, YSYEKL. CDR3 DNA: TGCGCCAGCAGCCAGAACTATGATAGCGGCTACGAGCAGTACTTC. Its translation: CASSQNYDSGYEQYF.

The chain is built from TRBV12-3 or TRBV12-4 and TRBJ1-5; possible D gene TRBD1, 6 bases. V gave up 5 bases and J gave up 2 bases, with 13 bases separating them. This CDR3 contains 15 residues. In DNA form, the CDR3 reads TGTGCCAGCAGTACAGGGTCCTCTGGCAATCAGCCCCAGCATTTT. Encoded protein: CASSTGSSGNQPQHF.

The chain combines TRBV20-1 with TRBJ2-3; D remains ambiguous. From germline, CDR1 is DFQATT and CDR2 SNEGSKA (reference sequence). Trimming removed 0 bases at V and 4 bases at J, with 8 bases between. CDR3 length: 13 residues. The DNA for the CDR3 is TGCAGTGCTAGAGATGTTAGGGCAGATACGCAGTATTTT. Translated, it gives CSARDVRADTQYF.